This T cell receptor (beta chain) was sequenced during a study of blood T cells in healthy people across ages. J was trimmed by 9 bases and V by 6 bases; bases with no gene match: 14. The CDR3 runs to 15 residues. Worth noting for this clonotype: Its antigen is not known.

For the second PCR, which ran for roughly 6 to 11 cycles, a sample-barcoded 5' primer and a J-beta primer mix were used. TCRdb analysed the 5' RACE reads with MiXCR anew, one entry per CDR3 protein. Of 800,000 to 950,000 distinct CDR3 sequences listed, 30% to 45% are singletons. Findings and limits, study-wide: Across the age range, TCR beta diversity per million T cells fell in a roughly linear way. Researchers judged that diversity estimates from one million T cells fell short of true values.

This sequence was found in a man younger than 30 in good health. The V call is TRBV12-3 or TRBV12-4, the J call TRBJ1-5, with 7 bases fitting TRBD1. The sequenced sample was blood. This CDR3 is CASSQDRTGLGPQHF. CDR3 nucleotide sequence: TGTGCCAGCAGCCAGGACAGGACCGGCTTAGGGCCCCAGCATTTT.